A single sample gave rise to the 19 T cell receptor beta chains below, sequenced in a study of cytomegalovirus exposure and HLA in healthy donors. The PCR was carried out with 60 Vbeta primers and 13 Jbeta primers. TCRdb's table, derived via immunoSEQ multiplex PCR, lists solely in-frame clones and lacks some. The sample has 120,000 or so clones, 75% to 85% seen once; the top ten hold about 8.3%. What was sequenced was PBMCs. These receptor sequences come from a woman between 50 and 59 years old in good health and CMV-seropositive.

The V call is TRBV6-1, the J call TRBJ2-2; D may be TRBD1 (5 bases). Trimming removed 4 bases at V and 5 bases at J, with 11 bases between. The CDR3 has 14 amino acids. The germline V gene has CDR1 MNHNS and CDR2 SASEGT. CDR3 amino acids: CASSGNGATGELFF. CDR3 in DNA: TGTGCCAGCAGTGGAAATGGGGCTACCGGGGAGCTGTTTTTT.

Here the CDR3 reads CASSLGLAGGAEQFF. In DNA form, the CDR3 reads TGTGCCAGCAGCCTCGGACTAGCGGGAGGCGCGGAGCAGTTCTTC. The chain joins TRBV11-3 to TRBJ2-1, with 14 bases lining up with TRBD2. The CDR3 is 15 amino acids. Germline V gene sequence: CDR1 SGHNT, CDR2 YENEEA. With V trimmed by 5 bases and J by 10 bases, 7 bases remained unmatched.

V usage is TRBV4-1 and J usage is TRBJ2-1; 13 bases align to TRBD2. V gave up 6 bases and J gave up 9 bases; unmatched junction bases: 11. Germline V lookup: CDR1 MGHRA, CDR2 YSYEKL. The CDR3 has 16 amino acids. CDR3 in DNA: TGCGCCAGCAGAGACCAGGGACTAGCGGGAAGTAGTGAGCAGTTCTTC. It is translated as CASRDQGLAGSSEQFF.

The rearrangement joins TRBV29-1 to TRBJ2-1; maybe TRBD2 (5 bases). CDR1 and CDR2 from the germline V gene are SQVTM and ANQGSEA. Trimming pared 4 bases from V and 0 bases from J, leaving 10 bases between. The CDR3 runs 14 residues. CDR3 protein: CSVVPEGSYNEQFF. The CDR3 region has the DNA TGCAGCGTTGTTCCAGAGGGCTCCTACAATGAGCAGTTCTTC.

This clone was seen just once. V usage is TRBV6-6 and J usage is TRBJ1-1, with 8 bases aligning to TRBD1. Germline values: CDR1 MNHNY, CDR2 SVGAGI (reference sequence). The CDR3 runs 13 residues. V shed 7 bases, J shed 5 bases, and the junction held 6 bases outside the gene matches. As DNA, the CDR3 is TGTGCCAGCATTCAACAGGGGGGGACTGAAGCTTTCTTT. As protein: CASIQQGGTEAFF.

This chain joins TRBV23-1 and TRBJ2-2; 8 bases map to TRBD2. TRBV23-1 is labeled an ORF, and its function is uncertain. V lost 2 bases and J lost 2; bases outside the gene matches: 7. The length of the CDR3 is 17 residues. CDR3 in DNA: TGCGCCAGCAGTCAACTTCGACTAGCGACCAACACCGGGGAGCTGTTTTTT. It codes for CASSQLRLATNTGELFF.

The DNA of the CDR3 is TGCGCCAGCAGCCAAGGTGGGGGACAGGGAATGTACGAGCAGTACTTC. Translated: CASSQGGGQGMYEQYF. The V gene is TRBV4-3, the J gene TRBJ2-7, with TRBD1 matching over 9 bases. The CDR3 is made up of 16 amino acids. V gave up 1 base and J gave up 4 bases; unmatched junction bases: 8. CDR1 and CDR2 from the germline V gene are LGHNA and YSLEER.

The chain uses TRBV6-1 and TRBJ1-2, with D maybe TRBD1 (5 bases). V was clipped by 8 bases and J by 4 bases, with 8 bases between them. CDR3 length: 11 residues. CDR1 and CDR2 (germline): MNHNS, SASEGT. CDR3 in amino acids: CASGQSYGYTF. Here the CDR3 DNA reads TGTGCCAGCGGACAAAGCTATGGCTACACCTTC.

The gene calls are TRBV7-8 and TRBJ2-1; maybe TRBD1 (5 bases). The V gene's germline CDR1 is SGHVS and CDR2 FQNEAQ. The V and J ends lost 2 bases and 1 base respectively, with 12 bases between them. The CDR3 runs 16 residues. The CDR3 here is CASSLRPGNSYNEQFF. The CDR3 DNA reads as TGTGCCAGCAGCTTACGTCCAGGGAATTCCTACAATGAGCAGTTCTTC.

V gene TRBV19 combines with J gene TRBJ2-1; 10 positions match TRBD2. Unmatched junction bases numbered 9, after V lost 3 bases and J lost 13 bases. The CDR3 has 14 residues. Per the germline V gene, CDR1 is LNHDA and CDR2 is SQIVND (reference sequence). The CDR3: CASSIERLAGAQFF. CDR3 nucleotides: TGTGCCAGTAGTATTGAGCGTCTAGCGGGGGCTCAGTTCTTC.

The chain uses TRBV6-6 and TRBJ1-6; 10 nucleotides line up with TRBD1. J was trimmed by 3 bases and V by 6 bases; bases with no gene match: 5. Germline V gene lookup returns CDR1 MNHNY and CDR2 SVGAGI (reference sequence). The CDR3 is 16 residues long. CDR3 residues: CASSLGDRGYNSPLHF. In nucleotides, the CDR3 is TGTGCCAGCAGCCTGGGGGACAGGGGCTATAATTCACCCCTCCACTTT.

The CDR3 DNA reads TGTGCCAGCAGTACCGCCATACAGGGGGCCAATGAGCAGTTCTTC. Amino acids: CASSTAIQGANEQFF. V is TRBV6-6 and J is TRBJ2-1; TRBD1 aligns across 9 bases. The V gene's germline CDR1 is MNHNY and CDR2 SVGAGI (reference sequence). The CDR3 contains 15 residues. Unmatched junction bases numbered 8, after V lost 5 bases and J lost 6 bases.

This chain connects TRBV29-1 to TRBJ1-2, with D possibly matching TRBD1 (6 bases). This CDR3 is 11 amino acids long. Between the trimmed V and J ends, which lost 7 bases and 5 bases, there was a span of 11 bases. Germline V gene lookup returns CDR1 SQVTM and CDR2 ANQGSEA. The CDR3 here is CSARTVYGYTF. CDR3 coding DNA: TGCAGCGCCAGGACAGTTTATGGCTACACCTTC.

The V and J genes are TRBV14 and TRBJ2-4; a possible D gene is TRBD1 (6 bases). Germline lookup yields CDR1 SGHDN and CDR2 FVKESK. The CDR3 is 16 residues long. Between the trimmed V and J ends, which lost 1 base and 7 bases, there was a span of 17 bases. The CDR3, as DNA: TGTGCCAGCAGCCAAGGCGTTGGTCCAGGGGTCAACATTCAGTACTTC. This codes for CASSQGVGPGVNIQYF.

The chain recombines TRBV11-3 with TRBJ1-2; possibly TRBD1 for D (5 bases). The CDR3 extends over 14 amino acids. Germline CDR1 is SGHNT and CDR2 is YENEEA. Trimming cost V 9 bases and J 8 bases, with 22 bases left between them. Here the CDR3 DNA reads TGTGCCAGTCCAAACCAGGGAAGCCGCGAGGGCTACACCTTC. It yields the protein CASPNQGSREGYTF.

The CDR3: CASGLDTQYF. DNA of the CDR3: TGTGCCAGCGGCCTGGATACGCAGTATTTT. The chain combines TRBV11-3 with TRBJ2-3; no definite D call. Germline lookup yields CDR1 SGHNT and CDR2 YENEEA. The V gene lost 8 bases and the J gene lost 6 bases, with 6 bases spanning the gap. This CDR3 spans 10 amino acids.

This clone was seen once. The V and J genes are TRBV18 and TRBJ2-1; TRBD2 is a possible D gene (5 bases). Germline CDR1 reads KGHSH; CDR2 reads LQKENI. CDR3 length: 13 residues. V lost 6 bases and J 9 bases, leaving 15 bases between the germline ends. The CDR3 is CASSPSLGSEQFF. The CDR3 coding sequence is TGTGCCAGCTCCCCCTCCTTGGGGAGTGAGCAGTTCTTC.

V and J are TRBV9 and TRBJ1-2, with 7 bases matching TRBD1. The CDR3 has 13 amino acids. Per germline, CDR1 SGDLS and CDR2 YYNGEE. V shed 6 bases and J 2 bases; nucleotides not matched to a gene: 4. The CDR3 nucleotides are TGTGCCAGCATGGGACAGACCAACTATGGCTACACCTTC. As protein: CASMGQTNYGYTF.

The genes are TRBV7-2 and TRBJ2-7, with 8 bases that match TRBD2. The CDR3 consists of 16 residues. The V gene's germline CDR1 is SGHTA and CDR2 FQGNSA. J was trimmed by 0 bases and V by 6 bases; bases with no gene match: 10. CDR3 sequence (DNA): TGTGCCAGCAGTACTTATAGCGGGGTCAGCTCCTACGAGCAGTACTTC. It codes for CASSTYSGVSSYEQYF.